A single sample gave rise to the 32 T cell receptor beta chains below, sequenced in a study of blood T cell repertoires in COVID-19. Generated by immunoSEQ multiplex PCR, the TCRdb table keeps only in-frame clones and is missing some. The sample has approximately 210,000 clones, 80% seen once. Sequences were obtained from PBMCs or T cells enriched from blood (not recorded which). These receptors were obtained from a man under 40 with acute COVID-19.

CDR3 amino acids: CADSPRGYNSPLHF. As DNA, the CDR3 is TGTGCCGACTCCCCTCGGGGATATAATTCACCCCTCCACTTT. The J gene is TRBJ1-6, the V gene TRBV28; D gene ambiguous. Trimming removed 11 bases at V and 4 bases at J, with 15 bases between. The germline V gene encodes CDR1 MDHEN and CDR2 SYDVKM. The CDR3 is 14 residues long.

The chain combines TRBV19 with TRBJ1-4, with TRBD1 matching 7 bases. V gave up 6 bases and J gave up 2 bases; unmatched junction bases: 9. Germline lookup yields CDR1 LNHDA and CDR2 SQIVND (reference sequence). The CDR3 has 16 residues. DNA of the CDR3: TGTGCCAGTAGCGTAAATACAGGGGAGACTAATGAAAAACTGTTTTTT. Residues: CASSVNTGETNEKLFF.

The chain recombines TRBV11-2 with TRBJ2-7, with D maybe TRBD1 (6 bases). CDR3 length: 15 amino acids. Germline V gene lookup returns CDR1 SGHAT and CDR2 FQNNGV. V was clipped by 5 bases and J by 2 bases, with 16 bases between them. The CDR3 here is CASSVSGQMPYEQYF. Here the CDR3 DNA reads TGTGCCAGCAGCGTTAGTGGACAGATGCCCTACGAGCAGTACTTC.

The genes are TRBV6-5 and TRBJ2-5; 8 nucleotides line up with TRBD1. The CDR3 totals 13 residues. Germline CDR1 reads MNHEY; CDR2 reads SVGAGI. J was trimmed by 5 bases and V by 6 bases; bases with no gene match: 5. The DNA of the CDR3 is TGTGCCAGCAGCAGGACAGGGAGGGAGACCCAGTACTTC. Translating gives CASSRTGRETQYF.

V usage is TRBV5-5 and J usage is TRBJ1-2; weak D call: TRBD1 (6 bases). CDR1 is SGHKS, CDR2 YYEKEE, per germline (reference sequence). V lost 0 bases, J lost 4 bases, and 13 bases lay in between. The CDR3 totals 15 residues. CDR3 region: CASSLGRGLFYGYTF. The CDR3, as DNA: TGTGCCAGCAGCTTGGGGCGGGGGCTCTTCTATGGCTACACCTTC.

The chain uses TRBV5-1 and TRBJ1-2, with D uncertain. This CDR3 has 14 residues. V shed 4 bases and J shed 2 bases, with 12 bases lying between them. Per the germline V gene, CDR1 is SGHRS and CDR2 is YFSETQ. CDR3 nucleotides: TGCGCCAGCAGCCCTTCGGGATCAAACTATGGCTACACCTTC. Translating it yields CASSPSGSNYGYTF.

This chain connects TRBV3-1 (or the pseudogene TRBV3-2) to TRBJ1-2, with 7 bases fitting TRBD1. The V gene end was trimmed by 6 bases and the J gene end by 1 base; junction bases not matched to a gene: 8. The germline V gene has CDR1 LGHDT and CDR2 YNNKEL (reference sequence). The CDR3 consists of 15 residues. This CDR3 reads CASSEGARVNYGYTF. CDR3 DNA sequence: TGTGCCAGCAGTGAGGGGGCCAGGGTTAACTATGGCTACACCTTC.

V usage is TRBV9 and J usage is TRBJ1-1; no clear D gene. The V end lost 0 bases, the J end lost 8 bases, and 8 bases lay between the germline ends. CDR3 size: 12 residues. The germline CDR1 and CDR2 sequences are SGDLS and YYNGEE. CDR3 DNA: TGTGCCAGCAGCGTAGTTGGCGGGGAAGCTTTCTTT. It translates to CASSVVGGEAFF. The entire variable domain, with the rest obtained from reference TRBV9 and TRBJ1-1, is as follows: DSGVTQTPKHLITATGQRVTLRCSPRSGDLSVYWYQQSLDQGLQFLIQYYNGEERAKGNILERFSAQQFPDLHSELNLSSLELGDSALYFCASSVVGGEAFFGQGTRLTVV.

This clone was observed a handful of times. J is TRBJ1-5 and V is TRBV5-5, with a possible D match to TRBD1 (6 bases). The CDR3 spans 13 residues. Germline V lookup: CDR1 SGHKS, CDR2 YYEKEE (reference sequence). Trimming removed 3 bases from V and 6 bases from J, with 10 bases in between. The CDR3 sequence: CASSWTVGQPQHF. Here the CDR3 DNA reads TGTGCCAGCAGCTGGACAGTAGGTCAGCCCCAGCATTTT.

The chain uses TRBV7-6 and TRBJ1-1; TRBD1 aligns across 7 bases. Per the germline V gene, CDR1 is SGHVS and CDR2 is FNYEAQ. Germline trimming cut 0 bases from V and 9 bases from J; bases unmatched to any gene: 10. The CDR3 loop spans 15 amino acids. CDR3 amino acids: CASSLAGGDREKAFF. The CDR3 DNA is TGTGCCAGCAGCTTAGCGGGGGGCGACAGGGAGAAAGCTTTCTTT.

The chain recombines TRBV2 with TRBJ1-2; D gene unclear. The CDR3 is 14 amino acids. The germline V gene encodes CDR1 SNHLY and CDR2 FYNNEI. V shed 6 bases and J shed 2 bases, with 13 bases lying between them. CDR3 in amino acids: CASSPGSTNYGYTF. The CDR3 DNA reads TGTGCCAGCAGCCCCGGGTCCACCAACTATGGCTACACCTTC.

This chain uses TRBV11-2 with TRBJ1-6, with D unclear. The CDR3 covers 12 residues. Germline V gives CDR1 SGHAT, CDR2 FQNNGV. Deletions cut 0 bases from V and 14 bases from J, with 8 bases between. CDR3 coding DNA: TGTGCCAGCAGCTTAGATGAGTTATCCCTCCACTTT. It is translated as CASSLDELSLHF.

This clone has only a few counts. The chain has TRBV9 and TRBJ1-5, with 7 positions matching TRBD1. CDR1 and CDR2 from the germline V gene are SGDLS and YYNGEE. The CDR3 contains 14 residues. V lost 3 bases to trimming and J lost 4 bases; unmatched junction nucleotides: 4. The CDR3 DNA follows: TGTGCCAGCAGCGCAGGGACAGTAAATCAGCCCCAGCATTTT. Protein: CASSAGTVNQPQHF.

The rearrangement joins TRBV7-9 to TRBJ2-5; 9 bases align to TRBD1. Germline loops: CDR1 SEHNR, CDR2 FQNEAQ (reference sequence). Unmatched junction bases numbered 8, after V lost 4 bases and J lost 5 bases. The CDR3 extends over 15 amino acids. DNA for the CDR3: TGTGCCAGCAGCTCAGGGACAGGGTCTAGGGAGACCCAGTACTTC. Amino acids: CASSSGTGSRETQYF.

The chain is built from TRBV7-3 and TRBJ2-1; 10 bases are shared with TRBD2. The J segment lost 0 bases and the V segment lost 5 bases, leaving 16 bases of the junction unmatched. Germline V gives CDR1 SGHTA, CDR2 FQGTGA. The CDR3 contains 20 residues. This CDR3 is CASSQKPLAGTLSSYNEQFF. In DNA, the CDR3 is TGTGCCAGCAGCCAAAAACCACTAGCGGGGACTTTAAGCTCCTACAATGAGCAGTTCTTC. Using reference TRBV7-3 and TRBJ2-1 for the parts outside the CDR3, the full variable domain is GAGVSQTPSNKVTEKGKYVELRCDPISGHTALYWYRQSLGQGPEFLIYFQGTGAADDSGLPNDRFFAVRPEGSVSTLKIQRTERGDSAVYLCASSQKPLAGTLSSYNEQFFGPGTRLTVL.

This clone came up a few times. The CDR3 nucleotides read TGTGCCACCCAGCCCATCGGGCAGGGTGGCTACACCTTC. This translates into CATQPIGQGGYTF. The chain is built from TRBV25-1 and TRBJ1-2; tentatively, D is TRBD1 (5 bases). V was cut by 10 bases and J by 7 bases, with 19 bases left in between. The CDR3 is 13 amino acids. CDR1 is MGHDK, CDR2 SYGVNS, per germline.

The chain links TRBV29-1 to TRBJ1-5; a possible D gene is TRBD1 (5 bases). Germline-derived CDR1 and CDR2 are SQVTM and ANQGSEA. Trimming removed 4 bases at V and 0 bases at J, with 10 bases between. The CDR3 is 14 amino acids. For the CDR3, the DNA is TGCAGCGTTGTGTTAGGGGCTAGCAATCAGCCCCAGCATTTT. It specifies CSVVLGASNQPQHF. Supplemented by reference TRBV29-1 and TRBJ1-5, the full variable domain reads SAVISQKPSRDICQRGTSLTIQCQVDSQVTMMFWYRQQPGQSLTLIATANQGSEATYESGFVIDKFPISRPNLTFSTLTVSNMSPEDSSIYLCSVVLGASNQPQHFGDGTRLSIL.

J is TRBJ1-2 and V is TRBV19, with D tentatively TRBD1 (5 bases). Germline assignment: CDR1 LNHDA and CDR2 SQIVND (reference sequence). This CDR3 is 13 amino acids long. Trimming cost V 6 bases and J 6 bases, with 14 bases left between them. The CDR3 region is CASRWGGEDGYTF. DNA for the CDR3: TGTGCCAGTAGATGGGGAGGGGAGGATGGCTACACCTTC.

The V call is TRBV10-3, the J call TRBJ2-1; unclear D gene. V was trimmed by 0 bases and J by 7 bases, leaving 13 bases between them. Germline V gene lookup returns CDR1 ENHRY and CDR2 SYGVKD. CDR3 length: 15 amino acids. This CDR3 is CAISESNIQRNEQFF. In nucleotides, the CDR3 is TGTGCCATCAGTGAGTCCAATATCCAGCGTAATGAGCAGTTCTTC.

V gene TRBV12-3 or TRBV12-4 combines with J gene TRBJ2-5; TRBD2 might be the D (5 bases). The CDR3 has 11 residues. V was cut by 6 bases and J by 5 bases, with 7 bases left in between. This CDR3 is CASRREETQYF. CDR3 nucleotides: TGTGCCAGCAGGAGGGAGGAGACCCAGTACTTC.

This chain connects TRBV10-3 to TRBJ2-5; weak D call: TRBD1 (6 bases). The CDR3 covers 14 residues. Per germline, CDR1 ENHRY and CDR2 SYGVKD. Trimming shortened V by 5 bases and J by 3 bases, and 13 bases separated the two germline ends. CDR3 protein: CAISSSGEEETQYF. In DNA, the CDR3 is TGTGCCATCAGTTCATCAGGGGAAGAAGAGACCCAGTACTTC.

The gene calls are TRBV30 and TRBJ1-3, with TRBD1 matching over 8 bases. With 5 bases clipped from V and 0 bases from J, the junction kept 18 bases outside the gene matches. CDR3 length equals 19 residues. Per germline, CDR1 GTSNPN and CDR2 SVGIG (reference sequence). CDR3 region: CAWDHPVGQGRFSGNTIYF. CDR3 bases: TGTGCCTGGGATCATCCCGTTGGACAGGGCAGATTCTCTGGAAACACCATATATTTT.

V and J are TRBV4-2 and TRBJ1-5, with D uncertain. With 1 base removed from V and 6 bases from J, the gap between germline ends came to 10 bases. This CDR3 region has 14 residues. Germline CDR1 is LGHNA and CDR2 is YNFKEQ. CDR3 nucleotides: TGTGCCAGCAGCCAAGTGGCGGATCGTCAGCCCCAGCATTTT. Protein sequence: CASSQVADRQPQHF.

V is TRBV18 and J is TRBJ1-3; a weak D match, TRBD1 (5 bases). The V gene's germline CDR1 is KGHSH and CDR2 LQKENI. This CDR3 contains 17 residues. Trimming removed 1 base from V and 4 bases from J, with 17 bases in between. CDR3 region: CASSPLSGGMKGNTIYF. In DNA form, the CDR3 reads TGTGCCAGCTCACCACTGTCCGGGGGGATGAAAGGAAACACCATATATTTT.

V usage is TRBV7-9 and J usage is TRBJ2-7; TRBD1 is a possible D gene (5 bases). CDR3 length: 13 residues. V was trimmed by 3 bases and J by 2 bases, leaving 8 bases between them. Germline V gene data show CDR1 as SEHNR and CDR2 as FQNEAQ (reference sequence). CDR3 DNA: TGTGCCAGCAGCTTGACAGCAACCTACGAGCAGTACTTC. Its protein product is CASSLTATYEQYF.

V and J are TRBV10-3 and TRBJ1-5; D might be TRBD1 (5 bases). The germline CDR1 and CDR2 sequences are ENHRY and SYGVKD. The CDR3 consists of 12 residues. The ends were cut back, 11 bases at V and 7 bases at J, with 15 bases in the middle. The CDR3 loop reads CAAGGGGQPQHF. The DNA for the CDR3 is TGTGCCGCGGGGGGGGGTGGCCAGCCCCAGCATTTT.

CDR3 region: CASGQGPTARDEQYF. The CDR3 coding sequence is TGTGCCAGCGGGCAGGGTCCTACCGCTAGGGACGAGCAGTACTTC. This chain connects TRBV9 to TRBJ2-7; D may be TRBD1 (5 bases). The CDR3 is 15 residues long. The germline gives CDR1 SGDLS, CDR2 YYNGEE. Between the trimmed V and J ends, which lost 7 bases and 5 bases, there was a span of 22 bases.

The chain couples TRBV24-1 to TRBJ2-1; D is ambiguous. The CDR3 has 11 residues. The germline V gene has CDR1 KGHDR and CDR2 SFDVKD. V shed 3 bases and J shed 7 bases, with 3 bases lying between them. The CDR3 DNA reads TGTGCCACCAGTGATACAAATGAGCAGTTCTTC. Residues: CATSDTNEQFF.

The chain joins TRBV4-1 to TRBJ1-5; D perhaps matches TRBD1 (5 bases). V was shortened by 1 base and J by 6 bases, with 13 bases between the two germline ends. Germline CDR1 is MGHRA and CDR2 is YSYEKL. This CDR3 contains 15 residues. Here the CDR3 DNA reads TGCGCCAGCAGCCAAGTTTTGGGGGGGAGTCAGCCCCAGCATTTT. Amino acids: CASSQVLGGSQPQHF.

This clone has more than one count but fewer than ten. V gene TRBV2 combines with J gene TRBJ1-2; 7 positions agree with TRBD1. Germline-derived CDR1 and CDR2 are SNHLY and FYNNEI. CDR3 size: 12 residues. The V and J ends lost 8 bases and 8 bases, in that order; junction bases with no gene match: 8. CDR3 nucleotides: TGTGCCAGCCTCGGGACAGTCGGGGGCTACACCTTC. Translated, it gives CASLGTVGGYTF.

The chain combines TRBV19 with TRBJ2-2, with D possibly being TRBD1 (6 bases). CDR3 length: 15 amino acids. The germline V and J ends were trimmed by 4 bases and 2 bases, with 11 bases remaining between them. The germline CDR1 and CDR2 sequences are LNHDA and SQIVND (reference sequence). Here the CDR3 DNA reads TGTGCCAGTAGTACTCGGACAGCCAACACCGGGGAGCTGTTTTTT. Encoded protein: CASSTRTANTGELFF. Full variable domain (remainder filled in from reference TRBV19 and TRBJ2-2): DGGITQSPKYLFRKEGQNVTLSCEQNLNHDAMYWYRQDPGQGLRLIYYSQIVNDFQKGDIAEGYSVSREKKESFPLTVTSAQKNPTAFYLCASSTRTANTGELFFGEGSRLTVL.

This chain joins TRBV9 and TRBJ2-6, with D perhaps matching TRBD1 (5 bases). Germline-derived CDR1 and CDR2 are SGDLS and YYNGEE. CDR3 length: 15 amino acids. V lost 1 base, J lost 0 bases, and 5 bases lay in between. DNA of the CDR3: TGTGCCAGCAGCGTAAGGGGCTCTGGGGCCAACGTCCTGACTTTC. Its translation is CASSVRGSGANVLTF.